This T cell receptor beta chain was recorded in a study of CD8+CD57+ T cells in acquired aplastic anemia. A single count supports this clonotype. Whoever was chosen for sequencing had shown CD8+CD57+ cell expansion by flow cytometry. Genomic DNA templated the TCR beta VDJ and CDR3 profiling. A single record per CDR3 protein comes from TCRdb applying MiXCR to the reads. This table holds about 200,000 distinct CDR3 sequences, about 62% found once. Trimming pared 1 base from V and 3 bases from J, leaving 8 bases between. Per germline, CDR1 SGHTS and CDR2 YDEGEE. This CDR3 is 13 amino acids long. The chain employs TRBV5-8 and TRBJ2-7; no clear D. The receptor was derived from a human donor with aplastic anemia. Sequences were obtained from sorted CD4+, CD8+, or CD8+CD57+ T cells (not recorded which) from PBMCs. CDR3 loop: CASSLQPSYEQYF. DNA of the CDR3: TGTGCCAGCAGCTTGCAACCCAGCTACGAGCAGTACTTC.